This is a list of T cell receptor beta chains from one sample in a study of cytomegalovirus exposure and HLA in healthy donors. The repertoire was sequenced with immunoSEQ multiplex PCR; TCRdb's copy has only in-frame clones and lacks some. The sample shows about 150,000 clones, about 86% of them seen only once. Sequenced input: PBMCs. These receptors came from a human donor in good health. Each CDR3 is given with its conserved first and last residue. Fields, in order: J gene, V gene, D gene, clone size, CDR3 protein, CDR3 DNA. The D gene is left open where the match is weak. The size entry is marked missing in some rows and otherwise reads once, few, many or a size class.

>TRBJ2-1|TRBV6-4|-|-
CASSDFGRVGGEQFF
TGTGCCAGCAGTGACTTTGGCAGGGTTGGTGGTGAGCAGTTCTTC
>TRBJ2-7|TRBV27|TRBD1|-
CASIHTSGGFPYEQYF
TGTGCCAGCATTCACACGTCAGGGGGATTTCCCTACGAGCAGTACTTC
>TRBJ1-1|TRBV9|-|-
CASSGGSYTEAFF
TGTGCCAGCAGCGGAGGCAGTTACACTGAAGCTTTCTTT
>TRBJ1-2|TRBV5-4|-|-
CASSQQNYGYTF
TGTGCCAGCAGCCAACAGAACTATGGCTACACCTTC
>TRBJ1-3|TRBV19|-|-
CASSPRIGGNTIYF
TGTGCCAGTAGTCCGAGGATTGGTGGAAACACCATATATTTT
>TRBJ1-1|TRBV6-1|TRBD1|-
CASRWTGAEAFF
TGTGCCAGCAGATGGACAGGAGCTGAAGCTTTCTTT
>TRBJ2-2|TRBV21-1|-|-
CASSKDRGTANTGELFF
TGTGCCAGCAGCAAAGACCGTGGGACAGCGAACACCGGGGAGCTGTTTTTT
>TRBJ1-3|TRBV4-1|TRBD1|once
CASSQVFLGQGTAGNTIYF
TGCGCCAGCAGCCAAGTTTTTTTGGGACAGGGTACGGCAGGAAACACCATATATTTT
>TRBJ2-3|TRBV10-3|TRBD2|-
CAISPGTSGLTDTQYF
TGTGCCATCAGCCCCGGGACTAGCGGACTCACAGATACGCAGTATTTT
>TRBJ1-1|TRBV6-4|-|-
CASSESAAGAVEAFF
TGTGCCAGCAGTGAGTCGGCGGCAGGGGCCGTTGAAGCTTTCTTT
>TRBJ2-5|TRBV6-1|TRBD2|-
CASPRRAGGKETQYF
TGTGCCAGCCCTCGGAGAGCGGGGGGTAAAGAGACCCAGTACTTC
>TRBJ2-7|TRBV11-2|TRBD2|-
CASSLDEGLAYEQYF
TGTGCCAGCAGCTTAGATGAAGGACTAGCTTACGAGCAGTACTTC
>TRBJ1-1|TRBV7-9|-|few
CASSLTASIMNTEAFF
TGTGCCAGCAGCTTAACAGCCTCTATCATGAACACTGAAGCTTTCTTT
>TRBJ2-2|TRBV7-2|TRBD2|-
CASSFTSGVGGELFF
TGTGCCAGCAGCTTTACTAGCGGGGTGGGCGGGGAGCTGTTTTTT
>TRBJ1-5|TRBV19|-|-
CASSGGAQQPQHF
TGTGCCAGTAGCGGAGGGGCGCAACAGCCCCAGCATTTT
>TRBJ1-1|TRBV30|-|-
CAWSRQEVTAFF
TGTGCCTGGTCGCGACAGGAGGTGACGGCTTTCTTT
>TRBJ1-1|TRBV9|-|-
CASSVDTRGTEAFF
TGTGCCAGCAGCGTCGACACGAGAGGGACTGAAGCTTTCTTT
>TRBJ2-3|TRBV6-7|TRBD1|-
CASSKGQGF
TGTGCCAGCAGTAAAGGACAGGGCTTT
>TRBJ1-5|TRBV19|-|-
CASSIIRNQPQHF
TGTGCCAGTAGTATTATTCGCAATCAGCCCCAGCATTTT
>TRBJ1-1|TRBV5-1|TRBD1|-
CASSLEGAGNTEAFF
TGCGCCAGCAGCTTGGAGGGGGCAGGGAACACTGAAGCTTTCTTT
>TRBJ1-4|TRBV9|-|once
CASSSRGGGEKLFF
TGTGCCAGCAGCTCCCGAGGGGGGGGAGAAAAACTGTTTTTT
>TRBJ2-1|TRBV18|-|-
CASSPRSSGVGNEQFF
TGTGCCAGCTCACCACGCTCGTCAGGGGTTGGGAATGAGCAGTTCTTC
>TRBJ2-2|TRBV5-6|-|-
CASSSYRAGELFF
TGTGCCAGCAGCTCGTACAGGGCCGGGGAGCTGTTTTTT
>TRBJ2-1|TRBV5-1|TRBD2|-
CASSLKLAGVLRSYNEQFF
TGCGCCAGCAGCTTGAAACTAGCGGGAGTGCTTAGGTCCTACAATGAGCAGTTCTTC
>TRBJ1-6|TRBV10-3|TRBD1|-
CAITRTRDRRSEGNSPLHF
TGTGCCATCACCCGCACCAGGGACAGGCGCTCGGAGGGGAATTCACCCCTCCACTTT
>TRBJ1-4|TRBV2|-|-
CASNQHRVWNEKLFF
TGTGCCAGCAACCAGCACAGGGTTTGGAATGAAAAACTGTTTTTT
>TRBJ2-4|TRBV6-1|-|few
CASRARTSAKNIQYF
TGTGCCAGCAGAGCCCGAACTAGCGCCAAAAACATTCAGTACTTC
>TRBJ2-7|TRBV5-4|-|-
CASSFGSGPSYEQYF
TGTGCCAGCAGCTTTGGTAGCGGACCTTCCTACGAGCAGTACTTC
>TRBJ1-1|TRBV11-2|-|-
CASSPTGLGTEAFF
TGTGCCAGCAGCCCGACAGGTCTGGGGACTGAAGCTTTCTTT
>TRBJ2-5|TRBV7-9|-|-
CASSSELGGRETQYF
TGTGCCAGCAGCTCCGAACTAGGCGGGCGAGAGACCCAGTACTTC
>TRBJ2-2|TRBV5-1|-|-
CASSFAGAFANTGELFF
TGCGCCAGCAGCTTTGCAGGGGCGTTCGCGAACACCGGGGAGCTGTTTTTT
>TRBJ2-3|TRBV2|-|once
CASSETGLDTQYF
TGTGCCAGCAGTGAGACTGGTTTAGATACGCAGTATTTT
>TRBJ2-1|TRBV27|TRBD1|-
CASSLWGQGRDEQFF
TGTGCCAGCAGTTTATGGGGACAGGGGAGGGATGAGCAGTTCTTC
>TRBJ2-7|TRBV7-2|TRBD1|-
CASRRTGLDEQYF
TGTGCCAGCAGGAGGACAGGGCTCGACGAGCAGTACTTC
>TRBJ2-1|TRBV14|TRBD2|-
CASSREVYNEQFF
TGTGCCAGCAGTCGGGAGGTATACAATGAGCAGTTCTTC